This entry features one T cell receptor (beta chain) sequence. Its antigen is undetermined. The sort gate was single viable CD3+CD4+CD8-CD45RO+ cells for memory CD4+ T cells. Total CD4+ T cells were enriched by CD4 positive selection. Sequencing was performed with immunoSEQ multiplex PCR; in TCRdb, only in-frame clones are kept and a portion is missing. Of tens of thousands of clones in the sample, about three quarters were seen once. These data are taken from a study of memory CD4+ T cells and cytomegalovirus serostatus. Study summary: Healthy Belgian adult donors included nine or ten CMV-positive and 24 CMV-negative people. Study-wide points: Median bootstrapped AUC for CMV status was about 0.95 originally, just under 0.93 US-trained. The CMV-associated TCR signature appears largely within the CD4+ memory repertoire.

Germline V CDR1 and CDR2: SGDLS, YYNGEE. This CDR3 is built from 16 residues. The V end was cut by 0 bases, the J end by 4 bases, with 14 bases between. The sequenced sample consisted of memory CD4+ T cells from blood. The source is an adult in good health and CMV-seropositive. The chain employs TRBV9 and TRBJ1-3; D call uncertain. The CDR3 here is CASSVASRFEGNTIYF. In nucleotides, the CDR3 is TGTGCCAGCAGCGTAGCTTCAAGGTTTGAGGGAAACACCATATATTTT.